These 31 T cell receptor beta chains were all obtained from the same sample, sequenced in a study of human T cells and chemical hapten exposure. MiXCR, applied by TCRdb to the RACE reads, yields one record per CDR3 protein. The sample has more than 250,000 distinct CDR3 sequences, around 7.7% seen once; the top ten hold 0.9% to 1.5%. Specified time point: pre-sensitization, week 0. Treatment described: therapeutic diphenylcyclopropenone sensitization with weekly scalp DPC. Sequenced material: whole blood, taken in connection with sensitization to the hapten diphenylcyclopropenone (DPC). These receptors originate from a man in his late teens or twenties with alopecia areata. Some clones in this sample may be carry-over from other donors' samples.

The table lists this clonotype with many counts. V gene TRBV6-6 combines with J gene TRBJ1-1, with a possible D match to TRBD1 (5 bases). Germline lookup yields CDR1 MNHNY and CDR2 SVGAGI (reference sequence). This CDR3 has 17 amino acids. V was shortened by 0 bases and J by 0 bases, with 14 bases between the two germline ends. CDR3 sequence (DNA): TGTGCCAGCAGTTACTCCTTCGGGGGTTCAGTGAACACTGAAGCTTTCTTT. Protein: CASSYSFGGSVNTEAFF.

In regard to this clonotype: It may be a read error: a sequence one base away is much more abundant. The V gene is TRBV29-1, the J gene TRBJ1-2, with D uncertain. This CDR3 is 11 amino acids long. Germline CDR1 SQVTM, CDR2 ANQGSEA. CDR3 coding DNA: TGCGGCGTGATGACGGTATATGGCTACACCTTC. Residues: CGVMTVYGYTF.

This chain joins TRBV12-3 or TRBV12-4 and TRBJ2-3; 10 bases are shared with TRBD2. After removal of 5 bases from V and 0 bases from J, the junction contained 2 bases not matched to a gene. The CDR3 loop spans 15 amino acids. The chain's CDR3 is CASSISGGSTDTQYF. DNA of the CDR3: TGTGCCAGCAGTATTAGCGGGGGGAGCACAGATACGCAGTATTTT.

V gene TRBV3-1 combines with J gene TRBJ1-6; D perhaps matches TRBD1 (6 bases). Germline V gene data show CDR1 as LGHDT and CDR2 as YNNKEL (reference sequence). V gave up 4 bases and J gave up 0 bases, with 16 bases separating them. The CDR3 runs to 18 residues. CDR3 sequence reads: CASSRTTGQSSYNSPLHF. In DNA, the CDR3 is TGTGCCAGCAGCCGAACGACAGGACAAAGCTCCTATAATTCACCCCTCCACTTT. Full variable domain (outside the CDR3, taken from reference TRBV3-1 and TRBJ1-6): DTAVSQTPKYLVTQMGNDKSIKCEQNLGHDTMYWYKQDSKKFLKIMFSYNNKELIINETVPNRFSPKSPDKAHLNLHINSLELGDSAVYFCASSRTTGQSSYNSPLHFGNGTRLTVT.

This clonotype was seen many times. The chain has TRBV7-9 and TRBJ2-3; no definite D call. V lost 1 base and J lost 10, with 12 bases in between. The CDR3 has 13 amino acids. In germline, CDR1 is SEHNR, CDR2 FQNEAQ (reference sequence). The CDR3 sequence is CASSLDTSDPQYF. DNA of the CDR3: TGTGCCAGCAGCTTAGACACGTCTGATCCGCAGTATTTT.

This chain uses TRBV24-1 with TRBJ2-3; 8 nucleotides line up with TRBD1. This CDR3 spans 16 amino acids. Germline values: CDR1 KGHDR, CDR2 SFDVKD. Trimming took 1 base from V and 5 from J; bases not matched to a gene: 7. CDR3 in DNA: TGTGCCACCAGTGATTTACCAGGGGGCAGTGGAGATACGCAGTATTTT. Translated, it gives CATSDLPGGSGDTQYF.

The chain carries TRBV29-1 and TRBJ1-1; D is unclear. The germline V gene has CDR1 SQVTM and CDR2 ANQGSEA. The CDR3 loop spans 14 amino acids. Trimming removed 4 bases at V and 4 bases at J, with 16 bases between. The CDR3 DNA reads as TGCAGCGTTGGAGTGGGAGGTGGAATCACTGAAGCTTTCTTT. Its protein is CSVGVGGGITEAFF.

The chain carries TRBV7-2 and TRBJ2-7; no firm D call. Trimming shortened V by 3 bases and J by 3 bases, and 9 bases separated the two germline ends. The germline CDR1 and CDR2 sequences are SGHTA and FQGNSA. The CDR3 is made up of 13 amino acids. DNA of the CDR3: TGTGCCAGCAGCTTGGGTGTAGGCTACGAGCAGTACGTC. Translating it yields CASSLGVGYEQYV.

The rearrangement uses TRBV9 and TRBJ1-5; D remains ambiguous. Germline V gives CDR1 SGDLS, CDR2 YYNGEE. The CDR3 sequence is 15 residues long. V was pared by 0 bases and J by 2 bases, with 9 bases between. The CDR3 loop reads CASSVGAFGNQPQHF. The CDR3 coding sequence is TGTGCCAGCAGCGTAGGGGCGTTTGGCAATCAGCCCCAGCATTTT. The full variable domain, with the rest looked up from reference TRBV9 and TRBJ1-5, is DSGVTQTPKHLITATGQRVTLRCSPRSGDLSVYWYQQSLDQGLQFLIQYYNGEERAKGNILERFSAQQFPDLHSELNLSSLELGDSALYFCASSVGAFGNQPQHFGDGTRLSIL.

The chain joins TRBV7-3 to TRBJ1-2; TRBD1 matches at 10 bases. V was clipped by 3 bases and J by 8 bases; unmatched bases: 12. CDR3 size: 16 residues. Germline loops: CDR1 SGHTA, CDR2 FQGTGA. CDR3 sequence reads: CASSLTGGEYKEGYTF. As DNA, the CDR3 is TGTGCCAGCAGCTTGACAGGGGGCGAGTATAAGGAAGGCTACACCTTC.

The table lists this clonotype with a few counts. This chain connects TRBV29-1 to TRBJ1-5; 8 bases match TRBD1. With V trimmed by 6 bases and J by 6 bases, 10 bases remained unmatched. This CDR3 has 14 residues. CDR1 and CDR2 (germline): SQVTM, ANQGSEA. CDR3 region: CSVAPGQGGQPQHF. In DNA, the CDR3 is TGCAGCGTCGCCCCAGGACAGGGAGGTCAGCCCCAGCATTTT.

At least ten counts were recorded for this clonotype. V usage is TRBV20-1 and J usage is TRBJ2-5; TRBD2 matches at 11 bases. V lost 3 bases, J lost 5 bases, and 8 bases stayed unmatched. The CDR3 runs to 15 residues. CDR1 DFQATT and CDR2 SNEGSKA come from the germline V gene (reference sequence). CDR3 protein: CSARISGREAETQYF. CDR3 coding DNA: TGCAGTGCTAGGATTAGCGGGAGGGAGGCGGAGACCCAGTACTTC.

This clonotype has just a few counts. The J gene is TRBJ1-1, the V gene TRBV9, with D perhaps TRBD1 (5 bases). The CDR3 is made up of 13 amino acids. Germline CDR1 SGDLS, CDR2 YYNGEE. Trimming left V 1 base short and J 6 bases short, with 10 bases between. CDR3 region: CASSVRGVAEAFF. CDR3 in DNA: TGTGCCAGCAGCGTACGGGGGGTCGCTGAAGCTTTCTTT.

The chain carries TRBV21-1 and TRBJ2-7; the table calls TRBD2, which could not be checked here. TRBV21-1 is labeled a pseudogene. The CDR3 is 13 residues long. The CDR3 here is CANGRGWGTEQYV. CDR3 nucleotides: TGTGCCAACGGGAGGGGTTGGGGAACCGAGCAGTACGTC.

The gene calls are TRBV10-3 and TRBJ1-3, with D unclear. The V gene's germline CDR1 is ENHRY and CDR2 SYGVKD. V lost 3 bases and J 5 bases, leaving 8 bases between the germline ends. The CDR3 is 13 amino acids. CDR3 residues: CAISEARRNTIYF. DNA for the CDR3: TGTGCCATCAGTGAAGCAAGAAGAAACACCATATATTTT.

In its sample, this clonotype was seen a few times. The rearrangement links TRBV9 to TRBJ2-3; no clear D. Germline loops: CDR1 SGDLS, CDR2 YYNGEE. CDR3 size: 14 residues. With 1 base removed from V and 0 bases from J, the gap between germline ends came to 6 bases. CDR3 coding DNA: TGTGCCAGCAGCGTAACAAGTAGCACAGATACGCAGTATTTT. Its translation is CASSVTSSTDTQYF.

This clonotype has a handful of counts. The CDR3: CASSQNGGGAPYNEQFF. The DNA of the CDR3 is TGTGCCAGCAGCCAAAACGGCGGGGGGGCCCCCTACAATGAGCAGTTCTTC. This chain joins TRBV4-2 and TRBJ2-1, with 9 nucleotides matching TRBD2. The CDR3 spans 17 residues. Germline values: CDR1 LGHNA, CDR2 YNFKEQ. J was trimmed by 2 bases and V by 2 bases; bases with no gene match: 7.

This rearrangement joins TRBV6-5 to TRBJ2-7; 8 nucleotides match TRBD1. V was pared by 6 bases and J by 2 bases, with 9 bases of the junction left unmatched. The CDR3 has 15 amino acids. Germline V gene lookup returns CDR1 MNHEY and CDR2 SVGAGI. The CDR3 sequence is CASRASGQGTYEQYF. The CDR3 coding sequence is TGTGCCAGCAGGGCGTCAGGACAGGGAACCTACGAGCAGTACTTC.

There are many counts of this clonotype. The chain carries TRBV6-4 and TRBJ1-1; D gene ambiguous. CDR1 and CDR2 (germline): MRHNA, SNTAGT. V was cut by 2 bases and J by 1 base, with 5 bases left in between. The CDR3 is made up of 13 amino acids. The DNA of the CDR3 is TGTGCCAGCAGTGACAAGGCGAACACTGAAGCTTTCTTT. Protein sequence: CASSDKANTEAFF.

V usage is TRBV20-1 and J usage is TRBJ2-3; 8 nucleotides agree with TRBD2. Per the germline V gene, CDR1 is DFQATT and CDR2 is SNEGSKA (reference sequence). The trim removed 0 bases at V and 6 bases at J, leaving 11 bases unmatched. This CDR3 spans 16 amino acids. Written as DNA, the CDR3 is TGCAGTGCTAGAGATCAAAGCGGGGGCCTAGGGGATACGCAGTATTTT. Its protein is CSARDQSGGLGDTQYF.

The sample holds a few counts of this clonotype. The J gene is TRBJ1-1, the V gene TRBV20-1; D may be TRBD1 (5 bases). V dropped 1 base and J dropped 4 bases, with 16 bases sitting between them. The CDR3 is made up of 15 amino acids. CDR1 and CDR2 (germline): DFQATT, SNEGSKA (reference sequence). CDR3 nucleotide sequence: TGCAGTGCTAGAGGGGTCGGGGGATCGAGCACTGAAGCTTTCTTT. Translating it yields CSARGVGGSSTEAFF.

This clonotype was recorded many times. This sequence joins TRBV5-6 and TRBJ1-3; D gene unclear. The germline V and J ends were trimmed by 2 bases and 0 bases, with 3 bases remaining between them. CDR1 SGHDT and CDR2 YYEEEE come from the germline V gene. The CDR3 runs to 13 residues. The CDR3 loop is CASSLLSGNTIYF. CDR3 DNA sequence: TGTGCCAGCAGCTTACTCTCTGGAAACACCATATATTTT.

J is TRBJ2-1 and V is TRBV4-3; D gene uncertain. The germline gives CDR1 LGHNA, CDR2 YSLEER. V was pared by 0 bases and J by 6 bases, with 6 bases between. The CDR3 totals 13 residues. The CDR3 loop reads CASSQETPNEQFF. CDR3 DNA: TGCGCCAGCAGCCAAGAGACCCCCAATGAGCAGTTCTTC.

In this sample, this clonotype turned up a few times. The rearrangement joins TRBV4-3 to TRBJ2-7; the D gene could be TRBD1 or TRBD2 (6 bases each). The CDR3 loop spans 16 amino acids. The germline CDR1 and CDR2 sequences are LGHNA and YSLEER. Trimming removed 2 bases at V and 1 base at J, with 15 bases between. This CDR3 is CASSQIGGLDSYEQYF. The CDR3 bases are TGCGCCAGCAGCCAAATTGGGGGGCTCGATTCCTACGAGCAGTACTTC.

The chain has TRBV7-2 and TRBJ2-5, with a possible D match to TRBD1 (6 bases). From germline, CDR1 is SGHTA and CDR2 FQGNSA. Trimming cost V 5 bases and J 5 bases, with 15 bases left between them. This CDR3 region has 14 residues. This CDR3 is CASSREGVAETQYF. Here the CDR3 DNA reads TGTGCCAGCAGCCGCGAGGGGGTCGCGGAGACCCAGTACTTC.

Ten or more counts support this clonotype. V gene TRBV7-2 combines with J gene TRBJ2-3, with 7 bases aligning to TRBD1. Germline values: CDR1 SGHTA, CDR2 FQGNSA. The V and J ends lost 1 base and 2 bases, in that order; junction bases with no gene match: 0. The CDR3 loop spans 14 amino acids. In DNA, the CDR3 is TGTGCCAGCAGCTTAGAGGGGGCCACAGATACGCAGTATTTT. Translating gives CASSLEGATDTQYF.

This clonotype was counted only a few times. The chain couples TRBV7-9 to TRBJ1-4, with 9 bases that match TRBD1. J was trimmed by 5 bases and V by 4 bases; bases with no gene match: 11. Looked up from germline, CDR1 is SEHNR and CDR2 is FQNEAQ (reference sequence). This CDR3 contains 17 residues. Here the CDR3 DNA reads TGTGCCAGCAGCTCAACCGGGACAGGGCGAGGGAATGAAAAACTGTTTTTT. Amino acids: CASSSTGTGRGNEKLFF.

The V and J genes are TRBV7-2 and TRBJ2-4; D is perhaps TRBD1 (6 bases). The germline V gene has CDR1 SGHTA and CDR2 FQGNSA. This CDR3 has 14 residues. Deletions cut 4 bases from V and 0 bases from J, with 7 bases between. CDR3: CASSSQGAKNIQYF. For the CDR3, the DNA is TGTGCCAGCAGCTCACAGGGAGCCAAAAACATTCAGTACTTC. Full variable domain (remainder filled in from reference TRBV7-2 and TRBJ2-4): GAGVSQSPSNKVTEKGKDVELRCDPISGHTALYWYRQSLGQGLEFLIYFQGNSAPDKSGLPSDRFSAERTGGSVSTLTIQRTQQEDSAVYLCASSSQGAKNIQYFGAGTRLSVL.

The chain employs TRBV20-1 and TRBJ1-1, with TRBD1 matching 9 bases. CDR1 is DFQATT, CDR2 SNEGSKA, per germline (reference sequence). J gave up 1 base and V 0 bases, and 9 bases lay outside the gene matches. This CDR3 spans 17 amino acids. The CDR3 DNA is TGCAGTGCTAGAGATGTAGAAACAGGGGGCGGGAACACTGAAGCTTTCTTT. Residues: CSARDVETGGGNTEAFF.

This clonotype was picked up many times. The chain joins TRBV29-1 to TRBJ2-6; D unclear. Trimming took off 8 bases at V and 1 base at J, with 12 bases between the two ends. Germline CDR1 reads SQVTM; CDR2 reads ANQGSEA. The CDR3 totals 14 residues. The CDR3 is CSTSSESGANVLTF. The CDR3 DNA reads TGCAGCACGTCCAGTGAGTCTGGGGCCAACGTCCTGACTTTC.

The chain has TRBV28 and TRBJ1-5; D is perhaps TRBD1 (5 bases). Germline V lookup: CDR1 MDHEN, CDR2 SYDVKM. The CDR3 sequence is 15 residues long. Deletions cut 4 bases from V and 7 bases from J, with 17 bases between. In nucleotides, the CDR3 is TGTGCCAGCAGTTCTCAGGGAAGAAGGGACCAGCCCCAGCATTTT. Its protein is CASSSQGRRDQPQHF.